The TCR beta chain described here comes from a study of T-cell memory formation after mild COVID-19. MiXCR was run by TCRdb on the 5' RACE reads, yielding one entry per CDR3 protein. Here the sample spans 450,000 or so distinct CDR3 sequences, roughly 25% being singletons. Germline CDR1 SGHRS, CDR2 YFSETQ. Trimming removed 2 bases at V and 6 bases at J, with 20 bases between. This CDR3 is 16 amino acids long. The specimen sequenced was PBMCs or a T cell subset sorted from them (not recorded which). This receptor was obtained from an adult woman who had mild COVID-19 (a few samples of this study predate the infection). Cell type and time point are not known. This chain connects TRBV5-1 to TRBJ2-5; a possible D gene is TRBD2 (7 bases). CDR3: CASSFTNSGGLKTQYF. The CDR3 nucleotides are TGCGCCAGCAGCTTCACCAACTCCGGGGGGCTCAAGACCCAGTACTTC.